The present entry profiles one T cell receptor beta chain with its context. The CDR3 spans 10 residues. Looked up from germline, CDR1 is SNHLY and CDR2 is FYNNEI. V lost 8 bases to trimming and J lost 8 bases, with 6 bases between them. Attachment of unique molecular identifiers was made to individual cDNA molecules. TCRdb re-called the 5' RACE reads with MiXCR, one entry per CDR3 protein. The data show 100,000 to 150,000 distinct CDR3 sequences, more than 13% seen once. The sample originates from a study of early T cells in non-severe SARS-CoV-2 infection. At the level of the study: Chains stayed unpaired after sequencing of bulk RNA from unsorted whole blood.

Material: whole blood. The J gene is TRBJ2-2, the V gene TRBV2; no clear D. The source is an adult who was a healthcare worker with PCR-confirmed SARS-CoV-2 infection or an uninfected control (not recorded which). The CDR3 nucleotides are TGTGCCAGCGGCGAGGGGGAGCTGTTTTTT. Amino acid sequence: CASGEGELFF.